Reported below is one TCR beta chain. The specificity of this receptor is unknown. As normal controls, peripheral blood was provided by six healthy donors. CDR1 and CDR2 are drawn from the germline V gene (reference sequence): LNHDA, SQIVND. From cysteine to phenylalanine, the CDR3 is 12 amino acids long. Only the protein is available. This entry comes from a study of alternative splicing in chronic myeloid leukemia remission (dated by TCRdb to 2018 to 2021). For context, the study as a whole: RNA sequencing was used to profile peripheral blood from chronic-phase CML patients at diagnosis and at remission, and the results were compared with those from healthy donors. Median ages of about 54 years at diagnosis, 56 to 70 at remission and about 34 for healthy controls were recorded. For diagnosis, remission and control samples alike, total RNA was extracted from peripheral blood mononuclear cells using Trizol. Female/male counts of 11/5 were recorded for diagnosis samples, 8/3 for remission samples and 2/4 for controls.

The full study reports these points: Strong differences in blood cell composition were observed between timepoints, with a shift from myeloid progenitor enrichment at diagnosis to mature lymphoid enrichment at remission. Blood cell composition at remission was reconfigured to resemble lymphoid cell-enriched normal controls.

The library relied on bulk RNA-seq. The TruSeq Stranded RNA sample prep kit was used to generate libraries of poly-A-enriched mRNA from an input of around 1 ug total RNA. Every sample was sequenced in triplicate, with paired-end sequencing run on a HiSeq 2500. RNA-seq read length was 125 nucleotides per mate. The paper's processing steps were these. Reads were trimmed and aligned to hg38 using STAR v2.7, and quality control was performed with FASTQC, RSeQC and multiqc. Salmon 0.14.1 was used to quantify gene expression levels as transcripts per million (TPM). The results of principal component analysis suggested that neither trial, library batch, sequencing batch, treatment regimen nor sex drove the transcriptomic profiles. Following reprocessing of the reads by TCRdb, the data hold one row per CDR3 protein sequence and no DNA is available. The V and J calls and clone size come from TCRdb's table, not from the authors' own analysis. The sample profile shows 160 or so distinct CDR3 sequences; 92% of them were found once. Around a fifth of the sample is taken by the ten largest.

This clonotype was sampled from a person in their thirties or forties in good health. The chain is made from TRBV19 and TRBJ2-5; TCRdb's D call, TRBD2, is unchecked because there is no DNA. The sequenced sample was PBMCs. CDR3 loop: CAAGRAEETQYF.